A single sample is the source of the 5 T cell receptor beta chains below, sequenced in a study of CD8 T cells in Susac syndrome. RNA amounts of 0.5 to 1 ug underwent reverse transcription with random hexamers. MiXCR, run by TCRdb on the immunoSEQ multiplex PCR reads, gives a single entry per CDR3 protein. The sample yields about 240,000 distinct CDR3 sequences, about 96% seen once. The specimen was CD4+ T cells from PBMCs. Receptor source: a human donor with Susac syndrome.

This chain joins TRBV27 and TRBJ2-7; 7 bases agree with TRBD2. Germline V lookup: CDR1 MNHEY, CDR2 SMNVEV (reference sequence). V lost 7 bases and J lost 0; bases outside the gene matches: 15. This CDR3 is built from 17 residues. Written as DNA, the CDR3 is TGTGCCAGCACCACGCGGGGGAGAGGGCTAAGCTCCTACGAGCAGTACTTC. It translates to CASTTRGRGLSSYEQYF.

The CDR3 loop is CASSVLDGSEAFF. CDR3 in DNA: TGTGCCAGCAGCGTTTTAGACGGTAGTGAAGCTTTCTTT. This chain connects TRBV9 to TRBJ1-1; D gene ambiguous. This CDR3 is built from 13 residues. Deletions cut 2 bases from V and 7 bases from J, with 12 bases between. Looked up from germline, CDR1 is SGDLS and CDR2 is YYNGEE.

This sequence joins TRBV18 and TRBJ2-5; D not certain. The CDR3 covers 13 residues. Germline CDR1 and CDR2: KGHSH and LQKENI. The germline V and J ends were trimmed by 8 bases and 3 bases, with 13 bases remaining between them. CDR3: CASVRSVEETQYF. The CDR3 DNA sequence: TGTGCCAGCGTTAGGAGTGTAGAAGAGACCCAGTACTTC.

The V and J genes are TRBV29-1 and TRBJ1-1, with TRBD1 matching over 8 bases. The CDR3 sequence is 15 residues long. Trimming took 4 bases from V and 0 from J; bases not matched to a gene: 7. Germline V gene sequence: CDR1 SQVTM, CDR2 ANQGSEA. The CDR3 DNA reads TGCAGCGTTGGAGTCAGGGGGCGTGTGAACACTGAAGCTTTCTTT. This gives the protein CSVGVRGRVNTEAFF.

The V and J genes are TRBV6-5 and TRBJ1-2, with 7 bases matching TRBD1. CDR3 size: 13 residues. Per germline, CDR1 MNHEY and CDR2 SVGAGI. J gave up 4 bases and V 6 bases, and 5 bases lay outside the gene matches. The CDR3, as DNA: TGTGCCAGCAGACCGGGACAGTTCTATGGCTACACCTTC. It translates to CASRPGQFYGYTF.